This entry lists 3 T cell receptor beta chains sequenced from one sample in a study of T-cell memory formation after mild COVID-19. In TCRdb, the 5' RACE reads were re-called with MiXCR into one record per CDR3 protein. The table includes about 560,000 distinct CDR3 sequences, 17% detected once. Input material: PBMCs or a T cell subset sorted from them (not recorded which). These receptors all stem from an adult woman who had mild COVID-19 (a few samples of this study predate the infection). Cell type and time point are not known.

This clonotype has a handful of counts. This CDR3 is CSARDPSGGIKTQYF. The CDR3 nucleotides read TGCAGTGCTAGAGATCCGAGCGGGGGCATAAAGACCCAGTACTTC. V is TRBV20-1 and J is TRBJ2-5; the match to TRBD2 covers 8 bases. Per the germline V gene, CDR1 is DFQATT and CDR2 is SNEGSKA (reference sequence). This CDR3 spans 15 amino acids. After removal of 0 bases from V and 6 bases from J, the junction contained 9 bases not matched to a gene.

This clonotype was counted a few times. The chain carries TRBV25-1 and TRBJ1-4, with 9 nucleotides matching TRBD1. The CDR3 is made up of 12 amino acids. Per the germline V gene, CDR1 is MGHDK and CDR2 is SYGVNS. After removal of 8 bases from V and 10 bases from J, the junction contained 5 bases not matched to a gene. The DNA of the CDR3 is TGTGCCAGCGGGGACAGGGATGGAAAACTGTTTTTT. As protein: CASGDRDGKLFF.

In its sample, this clonotype was seen a few times. The chain is built from TRBV5-4 and TRBJ2-7; TRBD1 matches 12 bases. Trimming removed 4 bases from V and 9 bases from J; junction bases left unmatched: 11. Germline assignment: CDR1 SGHNT and CDR2 YYREEE (reference sequence). The CDR3 length is 15 residues. As DNA, the CDR3 is TGTGCCAGCAGCCAGTTTGGGGACAGGGGGCAAGTGCAGTACTTC. Translated: CASSQFGDRGQVQYF.